This T cell receptor (beta chain) is from a study of blood T cells in healthy people across ages. General study findings and limits: Expanded clonotype shifts may have been confounded, as the donors had an unknown CMV status.

Germline V lookup: CDR1 LGHNA, CDR2 YSLEER. This CDR3 comprises 15 residues. V dropped 0 bases and J dropped 0 bases, with 9 bases sitting between them. This clonotype was counted a single time. No antigen is known for it. A second about 6 to 12 cycle PCR used barcoded and J-beta primers. TCRdb redid the calling of the 5' RACE reads with MiXCR, one entry per CDR3 protein. The sample includes 1.5 million to 2 million distinct CDR3 sequences, about 50% seen only once; the top ten take 2.1%. The receptor was derived from a woman aged 40 to 50 in good health. The chain has TRBV4-3 and TRBJ2-7; tentative D call: TRBD1 (6 bases). Sequenced: blood. The DNA for the CDR3 is TGCGCCAGCAGCCAAGATACAGGGTACTCCTACGAGCAGTACTTC. Translation: CASSQDTGYSYEQYF.